This is a list of T cell receptor beta chains from one sample in a study of blood T cell repertoires in COVID-19. Some clones are missing from TCRdb's copy, which holds only in-frame ones; the method was immunoSEQ multiplex PCR. The sample lists about 250,000 clones, about 87% occurring once. Sequenced sample: PBMCs or T cells enriched from blood (not recorded which). All receptors come from a woman between 40 and 50 years old who had been exposed to COVID-19. The CDR3 runs from the conserved cysteine through the conserved F or W. The order of the fields is J gene, V gene, D gene, clone size, CDR3 protein, CDR3 DNA. A D gene is named only where the DNA matches it firmly. Clone size appears in some rows only: once, few, many, or a class for an expanded clone.

TRBJ1-5 | TRBV28 | TRBD1 | NA | CASSLFRDRGLSNQPQHF | TGTGCCAGCAGTTTATTTCGGGACAGGGGCCTTAGCAATCAGCCCCAGCATTTT
TRBJ1-2 | TRBV5-1 | TRBD1 | NA | CASSLAGTEGGYTF | TGTGCCAGCAGCTTGGCCGGGACAGAGGGGGGCTACACCTTC
TRBJ1-1 | TRBV18 | NA | NA | CASSGGQEEIDTEAFF | TGTGCCAGCTCTGGAGGCCAGGAGGAGATTGACACTGAAGCTTTCTTT
TRBJ1-5 | TRBV19 | TRBD1 | few | CASSIDPGGRSQHF | TGTGCCAGTAGTATAGATCCAGGGGGTAGGTCCCAGCATTTT
TRBJ1-2 | TRBV29-1 | NA | NA | CSDYSVGLAYGYTF | TGCAGCGACTACTCAGTCGGGTTAGCCTATGGCTACACCTTC
TRBJ1-1 | TRBV3-1/TRBV3-2 | NA | NA | CASSGGGNTEAFF | TGTGCCAGCTCGGGGGGAGGGAACACTGAAGCTTTCTTT
TRBJ2-1 | TRBV15 | NA | NA | CATSREQGGYEQFF | TGTGCCACCAGCAGAGAGCAGGGAGGATATGAGCAGTTCTTC
TRBJ2-1 | TRBV28 | NA | NA | CASLVAGPNNEQFF | TGTGCCAGCCTGGTCGCGGGACCGAACAATGAGCAGTTCTTC
TRBJ2-7 | TRBV28 | NA | NA | CASSGSGTQRALYEQYF | TGTGCCAGCAGTGGGTCCGGGACTCAAAGGGCCCTCTACGAGCAGTACTTC
TRBJ1-1 | TRBV11-2 | NA | NA | CASSPGTANTEAFF | TGTGCCAGCAGCCCGGGGACTGCTAACACTGAAGCTTTCTTT
TRBJ2-5 | TRBV4-1 | TRBD2 | NA | CASSQGVAGGGETQYF | TGCGCCAGCAGCCAAGGGGTTGCGGGAGGCGGCGAGACCCAGTACTTC
TRBJ1-5 | TRBV6-1 | TRBD1 | NA | CASSDLLTGEPQHF | TGTGCCAGCAGTGACCTACTGACAGGGGAGCCCCAGCATTTT
TRBJ2-2 | TRBV5-4 | NA | NA | CASSLTGLNAGELFF | TGTGCCAGCAGCTTGACCGGTTTGAACGCCGGGGAGCTGTTTTTT
TRBJ1-4 | TRBV18 | TRBD1 | NA | CASSPTLMTGGNEKLFF | TGTGCCAGCTCACCAACCCTAATGACAGGGGGTAATGAAAAACTGTTTTTT
TRBJ1-1 | TRBV5-1 | NA | NA | CASSSPTYGGATEAFF | TGCGCCAGCAGCTCGCCAACGTATGGAGGGGCCACTGAAGCTTTCTTT
TRBJ1-5 | TRBV27 | TRBD1 | NA | CASGTGWVQPQHF | TGTGCCAGTGGGACAGGGTGGGTTCAGCCCCAGCATTTT
TRBJ2-2 | TRBV7-7 | NA | NA | CASSSAGGSGELFF | TGTGCCAGCAGCTCGGCTGGGGGGTCCGGGGAGCTGTTTTTT
TRBJ2-3 | TRBV11-3 | NA | NA | CASSNLTSTDTQYF | TGTGCCAGCAGCAACCTAACTAGCACAGATACGCAGTATTTT
TRBJ1-2 | TRBV12-1 | NA | NA | CASSFVSQGPNYGYTF | TGTGCCAGCAGCTTTGTAAGTCAGGGCCCTAACTATGGCTACACCTTC
TRBJ2-7 | TRBV7-2 | NA | NA | CASSLVGRGAYEQYF | TGTGCCAGCAGCTTAGTTGGCAGGGGGGCCTACGAGCAGTACTTC
TRBJ2-1 | TRBV9 | TRBD2 | NA | CASSPASGSVVYEQFF | TGTGCCAGCAGCCCGGCTAGCGGGAGTGTCGTCTATGAGCAGTTCTTC
TRBJ1-2 | TRBV24-1 | TRBD1 | NA | CATSDSRQGHGYTF | TGTGCCACCAGTGATTCAAGACAGGGCCATGGCTACACCTTC
TRBJ1-6 | TRBV6-1 | TRBD1 | NA | CASSDDRDSPLHF | TGTGCCAGCAGTGACGACAGGGACTCACCCCTCCACTTT
TRBJ1-4 | TRBV10-1 | NA | NA | CFPQLNEKLFF | TGCTTCCCACAGCTTAATGAAAAACTGTTTTTT
TRBJ2-4 | TRBV3-1/TRBV3-2 | TRBD2 | NA | CASSQGLAVAKNIQYF | TGTGCCAGCAGCCAAGGACTAGCGGTAGCCAAAAACATTCAGTACTTC
TRBJ1-2 | TRBV6-4 | NA | few | CASSPEHFNYGYTF | TGTGCCAGCAGTCCCGAACATTTTAACTATGGCTACACCTTC
TRBJ2-1 | TRBV11-2 | NA | NA | CASSLESGFEQFF | TGTGCCAGCAGCCTCGAGTCCGGGTTTGAGCAGTTCTTC
TRBJ1-1 | TRBV29-1 | NA | NA | CSAVVQGGAEAFF | TGCAGCGCTGTGGTCCAGGGTGGGGCTGAAGCTTTCTTT
TRBJ2-3 | TRBV19 | TRBD2 | NA | CASSERGGTDTQYF | TGTGCCAGTAGTGAGCGGGGGGGCACAGATACGCAGTATTTT
TRBJ2-1 | TRBV5-1 | TRBD2 | NA | CASSSGTSLGEQFF | TGTGCCAGCAGCTCCGGGACTAGCCTAGGGGAGCAGTTCTTC
TRBJ2-7 | TRBV28 | NA | NA | CASSFSDGTYEQYF | TGTGCCAGCAGTTTCAGCGACGGGACCTACGAGCAGTACTTC
TRBJ1-3 | TRBV19 | NA | NA | CATGVAGGSSGNTIYF | TGTGCCACCGGGGTGGCCGGAGGGAGCTCTGGAAACACCATATATTTT
TRBJ1-6 | TRBV7-9 | TRBD1 | NA | CASSSGTGNSPLHF | TGTGCCAGCAGCTCCGGGACAGGCAATTCACCCCTCCACTTT
TRBJ1-3 | TRBV29-1 | NA | NA | CSAQTDSGNTIYF | TGCAGCGCCCAGACAGACTCTGGAAACACCATATATTTT
TRBJ1-6 | TRBV28 | NA | NA | CASFEGGATYNSPLHF | TGTGCCAGCTTTGAGGGGGGGGCCACCTATAATTCACCCCTCCACTTT
TRBJ2-3 | TRBV18 | TRBD2 | NA | CASSPRLAGSTDTQYF | TGTGCCAGCTCTCCCCGACTAGCGGGAAGCACAGATACGCAGTATTTT
TRBJ1-3 | TRBV24-1 | NA | few | CATRETSGNTIYF | TGTGCCACCAGGGAGACCTCTGGAAACACCATATATTTT
TRBJ2-3 | TRBV5-1 | TRBD1 | NA | CASSPLAGQGVGVDTQYF | TGCGCCAGCAGCCCCCTAGCGGGACAGGGGGTAGGGGTGGATACGCAGTATTTT
TRBJ2-5 | TRBV7-9 | NA | NA | CASSLAGVETQYF | TGTGCCAGCAGCTTAGCGGGAGTGGAGACCCAGTACTTC
TRBJ2-3 | TRBV24-1 | NA | NA | CATSDLRAVSTDTQYF | TGTGCCACCAGTGATTTGCGTGCAGTTAGCACAGATACGCAGTATTTT
TRBJ2-5 | TRBV2 | TRBD1 | NA | CASSEGQGPQYF | TGTGCCAGCAGTGAGGGACAGGGCCCCCAGTACTTC
TRBJ2-1 | TRBV19 | NA | once | CASSIIPGVRYNEQFF | TGTGCCAGTAGTATAATTCCGGGAGTTAGGTACAATGAGCAGTTCTTC
TRBJ1-2 | TRBV6-5 | TRBD1 | NA | CASSYSGQGYFYGYTF | TGTGCCAGCAGTTACTCCGGACAGGGATATTTTTATGGCTACACCTTC
TRBJ2-7 | TRBV9 | TRBD2 | NA | CASSGRTTTGTSGGTQYF | TGTGCCAGCAGCGGACGGACCACCACCGGGACTAGCGGGGGTACGCAGTACTTC
TRBJ1-5 | TRBV28 | NA | NA | CASSSTSVQPQHF | TGTGCCAGCAGTTCCACTTCTGTTCAGCCCCAGCATTTT
TRBJ2-7 | TRBV7-9 | TRBD1 | NA | CASSLAGTGGYEQYF | TGTGCCAGCAGCTTAGCCGGGACAGGGGGCTACGAGCAGTACTTC
TRBJ1-1 | TRBV19 | TRBD1 | once | CASSKTRDRVQAFF | TGTGCCAGTAGTAAAACCCGGGACAGGGTACAAGCTTTCTTT
TRBJ1-5 | TRBV19 | TRBD1 | once | CASSRRQGNQPQHF | TGTGCCAGTAGTAGACGACAGGGAAATCAGCCCCAGCATTTT
TRBJ2-3 | TRBV9 | TRBD2 | NA | CASSVESSGRGPSTDTQYF | TGTGCCAGCAGCGTAGAGAGTAGCGGGAGAGGCCCTAGCACAGATACGCAGTATTTT
TRBJ1-1 | TRBV4-3 | NA | NA | CASSQEQGLGTEAFF | TGCGCCAGCAGCCAAGAGCAGGGGTTGGGGACTGAAGCTTTCTTT